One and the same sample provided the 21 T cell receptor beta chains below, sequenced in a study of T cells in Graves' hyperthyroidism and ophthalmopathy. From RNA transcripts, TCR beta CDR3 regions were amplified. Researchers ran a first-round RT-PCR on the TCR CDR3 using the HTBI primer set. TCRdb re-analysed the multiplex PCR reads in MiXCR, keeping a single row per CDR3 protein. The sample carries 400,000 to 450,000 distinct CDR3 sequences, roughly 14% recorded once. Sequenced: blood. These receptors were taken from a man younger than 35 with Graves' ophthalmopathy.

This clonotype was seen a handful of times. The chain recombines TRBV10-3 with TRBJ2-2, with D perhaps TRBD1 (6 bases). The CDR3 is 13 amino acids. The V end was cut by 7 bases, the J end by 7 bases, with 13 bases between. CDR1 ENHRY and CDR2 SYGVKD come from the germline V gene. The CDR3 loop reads CAIKAGDGGELFF. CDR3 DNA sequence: TGTGCCATCAAGGCAGGGGATGGCGGGGAGCTGTTTTTT.

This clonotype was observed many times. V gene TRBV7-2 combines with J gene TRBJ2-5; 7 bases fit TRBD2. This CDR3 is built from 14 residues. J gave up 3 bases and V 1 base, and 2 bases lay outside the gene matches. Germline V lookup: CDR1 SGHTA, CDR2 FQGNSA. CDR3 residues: CASSLEAGEETQYF. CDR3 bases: TGTGCCAGCAGCTTAGAGGCGGGAGAAGAGACCCAGTACTTC.

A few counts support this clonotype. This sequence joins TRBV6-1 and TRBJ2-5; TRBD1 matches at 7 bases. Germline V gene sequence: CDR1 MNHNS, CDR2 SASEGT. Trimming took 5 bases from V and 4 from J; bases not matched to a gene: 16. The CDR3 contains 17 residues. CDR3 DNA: TGTGCCAGCAGTCTATCCTATATGACAGGGAGTGTAGAGACCCAGTACTTC. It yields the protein CASSLSYMTGSVETQYF.

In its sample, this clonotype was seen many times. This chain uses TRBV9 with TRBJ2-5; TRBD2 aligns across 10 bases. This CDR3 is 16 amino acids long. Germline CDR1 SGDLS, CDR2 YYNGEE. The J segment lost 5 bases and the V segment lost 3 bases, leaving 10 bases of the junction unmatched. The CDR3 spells CASSAFGLADEETQYF. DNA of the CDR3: TGTGCCAGCAGCGCGTTTGGACTAGCGGATGAGGAGACCCAGTACTTC.

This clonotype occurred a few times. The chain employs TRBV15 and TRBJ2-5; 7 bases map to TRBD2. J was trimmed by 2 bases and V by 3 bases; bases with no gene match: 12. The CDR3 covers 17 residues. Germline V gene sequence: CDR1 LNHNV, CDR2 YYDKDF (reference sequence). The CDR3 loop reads CATSRGSDSSGQETQYF. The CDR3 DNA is TGTGCCACCAGCAGGGGTAGTGATTCTAGCGGACAAGAGACCCAGTACTTC.

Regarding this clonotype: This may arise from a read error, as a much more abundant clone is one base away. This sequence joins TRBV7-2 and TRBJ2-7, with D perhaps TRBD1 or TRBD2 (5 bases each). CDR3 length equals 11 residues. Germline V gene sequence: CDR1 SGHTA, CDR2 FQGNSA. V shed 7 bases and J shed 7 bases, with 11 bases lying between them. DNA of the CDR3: TGTGCCAGCACGGGGCTCAATGAGCAGTACTTC. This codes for CASTGLNEQYF.

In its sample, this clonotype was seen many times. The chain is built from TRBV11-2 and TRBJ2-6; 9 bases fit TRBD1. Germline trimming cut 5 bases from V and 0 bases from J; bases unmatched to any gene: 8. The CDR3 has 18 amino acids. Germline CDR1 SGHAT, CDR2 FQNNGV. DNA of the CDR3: TGTGCCAGCAGCATCCCGCCGGGACAGGGCTCTGGGGCCAACGTCCTGACTTTC. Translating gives CASSIPPGQGSGANVLTF.

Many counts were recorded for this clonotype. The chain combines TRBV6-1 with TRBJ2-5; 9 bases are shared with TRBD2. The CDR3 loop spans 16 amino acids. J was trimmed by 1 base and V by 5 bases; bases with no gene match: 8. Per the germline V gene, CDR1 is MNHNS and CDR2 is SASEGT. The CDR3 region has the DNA TGTGCCAGCAGTTCCAGCGGGAGGTCTATCCAAGAGACCCAGTACTTC. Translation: CASSSSGRSIQETQYF.

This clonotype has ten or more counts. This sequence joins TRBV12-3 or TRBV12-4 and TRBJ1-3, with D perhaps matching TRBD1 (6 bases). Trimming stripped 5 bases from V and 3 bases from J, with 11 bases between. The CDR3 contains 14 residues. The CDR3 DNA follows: TGTGCCAGCAGTCCGCCAGGGGATGGAAACACCATATATTTT. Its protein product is CASSPPGDGNTIYF.

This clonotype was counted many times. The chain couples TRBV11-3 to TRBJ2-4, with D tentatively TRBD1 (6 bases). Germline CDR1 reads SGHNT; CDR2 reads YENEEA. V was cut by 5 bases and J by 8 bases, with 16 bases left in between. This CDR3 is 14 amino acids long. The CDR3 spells CASSSRQEKDIQYF. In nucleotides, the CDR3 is TGTGCCAGCAGCAGCAGACAGGAAAAAGACATTCAGTACTTC.

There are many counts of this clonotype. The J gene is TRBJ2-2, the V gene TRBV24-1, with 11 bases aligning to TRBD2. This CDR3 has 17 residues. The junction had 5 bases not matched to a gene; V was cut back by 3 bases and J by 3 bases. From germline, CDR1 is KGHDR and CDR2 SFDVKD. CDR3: CATSDSSGRAHTGELFF. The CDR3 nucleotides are TGTGCCACCAGTGATAGTAGCGGGAGGGCCCACACCGGGGAGCTGTTTTTT.

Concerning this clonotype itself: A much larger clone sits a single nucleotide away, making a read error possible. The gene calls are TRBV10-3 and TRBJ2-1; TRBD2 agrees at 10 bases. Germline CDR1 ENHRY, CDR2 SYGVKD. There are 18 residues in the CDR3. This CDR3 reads CAISDSRTSGVSYSEQFF. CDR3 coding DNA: TGTGCCATCAGTGACTCCCGGACTAGCGGCGTCTCCTACAGTGAGCAGTTCTTC.

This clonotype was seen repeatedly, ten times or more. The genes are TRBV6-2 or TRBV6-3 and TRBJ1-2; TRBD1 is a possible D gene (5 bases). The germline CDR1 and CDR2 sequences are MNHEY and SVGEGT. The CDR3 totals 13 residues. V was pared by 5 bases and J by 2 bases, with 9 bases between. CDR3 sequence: CASSEDTNYGYTF. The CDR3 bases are TGTGCCAGCAGTGAGGACACGAACTATGGCTACACCTTC.

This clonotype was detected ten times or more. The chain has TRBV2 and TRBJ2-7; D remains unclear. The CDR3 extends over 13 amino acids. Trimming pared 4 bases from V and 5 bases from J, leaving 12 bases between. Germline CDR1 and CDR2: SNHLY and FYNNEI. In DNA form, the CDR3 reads TGTGCCAGCAGTGTTCTAGGGAACAACGAGCAGTACTTC. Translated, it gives CASSVLGNNEQYF.

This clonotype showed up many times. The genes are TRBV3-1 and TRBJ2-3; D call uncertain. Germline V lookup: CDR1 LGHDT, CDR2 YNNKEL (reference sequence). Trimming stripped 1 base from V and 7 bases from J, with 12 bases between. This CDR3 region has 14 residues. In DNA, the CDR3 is TGTGCCAGCAGCCAAGCCACTGGTATTAATACGCAGTATTTT. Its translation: CASSQATGINTQYF.

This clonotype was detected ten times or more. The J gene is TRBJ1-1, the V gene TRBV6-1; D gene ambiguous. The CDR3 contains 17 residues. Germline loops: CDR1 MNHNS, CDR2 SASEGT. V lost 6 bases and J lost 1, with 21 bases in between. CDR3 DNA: TGTGCCAGCAGCTATTTATTAGGGTACATGGGGAACACTGAAGCTTTCTTT. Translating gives CASSYLLGYMGNTEAFF.

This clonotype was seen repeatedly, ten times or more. The CDR3 reads CSASVGQGVGTDTQYF. CDR3 nucleotides: TGCAGTGCTAGCGTAGGACAGGGAGTGGGCACAGATACGCAGTATTTT. The chain employs TRBV20-1 and TRBJ2-3, with 8 bases lining up with TRBD1. This CDR3 has 16 residues. The V and J ends lost 3 bases and 1 base, in that order; junction bases with no gene match: 9. Germline CDR1 reads DFQATT; CDR2 reads SNEGSKA (reference sequence).

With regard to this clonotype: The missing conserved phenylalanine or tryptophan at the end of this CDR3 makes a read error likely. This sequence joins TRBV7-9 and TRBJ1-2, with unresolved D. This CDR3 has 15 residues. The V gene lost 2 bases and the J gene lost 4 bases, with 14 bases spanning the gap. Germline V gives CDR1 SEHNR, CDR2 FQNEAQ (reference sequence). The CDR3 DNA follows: TGTGCCAGCAGCTTACGGGCGACGGAGCTCTATGGCTACACCCTC. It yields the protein CASSLRATELYGYTL.

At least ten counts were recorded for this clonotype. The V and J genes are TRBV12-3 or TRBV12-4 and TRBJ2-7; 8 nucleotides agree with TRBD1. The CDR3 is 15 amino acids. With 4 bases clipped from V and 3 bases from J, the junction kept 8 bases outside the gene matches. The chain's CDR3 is CASSSTGTGSYEQYF. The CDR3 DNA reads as TGTGCCAGCAGTTCCACCGGGACAGGAAGCTACGAGCAGTACTTC.

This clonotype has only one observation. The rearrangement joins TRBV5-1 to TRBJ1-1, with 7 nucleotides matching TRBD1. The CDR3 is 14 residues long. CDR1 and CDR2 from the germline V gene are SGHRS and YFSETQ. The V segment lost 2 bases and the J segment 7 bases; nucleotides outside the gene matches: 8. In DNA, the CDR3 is TGCGCCAGCAGCTTAAGCCCAGGGGGAAATGAAGCTTTCTTT. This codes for CASSLSPGGNEAFF.

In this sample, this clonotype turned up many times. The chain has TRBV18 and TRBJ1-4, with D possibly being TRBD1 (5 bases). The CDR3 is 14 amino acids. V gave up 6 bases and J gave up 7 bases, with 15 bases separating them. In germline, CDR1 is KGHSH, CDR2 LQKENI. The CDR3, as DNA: TGTGCCAGCTCCCTCAGGGAGGGTGGTGAAAAACTGTTTTTT. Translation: CASSLREGGEKLFF. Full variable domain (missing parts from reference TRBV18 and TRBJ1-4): NAGVMQNPRHLVRRRGQEARLRCSPMKGHSHVYWYRQLPEEGLKFMVYLQKENIIDESGMPKERFSAEFPKEGPSILRIQQVVRGDSAAYFCASSLREGGEKLFFGSGTQLSVL.